Listed below are T cell receptor beta chains from one sample, sequenced in a study of shared clonotypes between healthy human individuals. Only in-frame clones appear in the TCRdb table, and some are missing; sequencing was by immunoSEQ multiplex PCR. The table records more than 2 million clones, approximately 95% of them present only once. Sequencing was performed on naive CD4+ T cells sorted from blood. The source is a man aged 18 to 29 in good health. Each CDR3 is given with its conserved first and last residue. D genes are given only for firm matches. Where a row states a size, it is once, few, many or the class of an expanded clone; other rows omit it.

D | J | V | size | CDR3 | DNA
- | TRBJ2-7 | TRBV5-1 | - | CASSPEAGAPYEQYF | TGCGCCAGCAGCCCCGAGGCAGGTGCCCCCTACGAGCAGTACTTC
- | TRBJ2-1 | TRBV7-9 | - | CASSLAYRNKNEQFF | TGTGCCAGCAGCTTAGCCTACCGTAATAAAAATGAGCAGTTCTTC
TRBD2 | TRBJ2-1 | TRBV7-9 | - | CASSPWTSGNNEQFF | TGTGCCAGCAGCCCCTGGACTAGCGGAAACAATGAGCAGTTCTTC
- | TRBJ2-2 | TRBV27 | once | CASRRGHTGELFF | TGTGCCAGCAGAAGGGGTCACACCGGGGAGCTGTTTTTT
- | TRBJ1-1 | TRBV7-9 | many | CASSLLQGNTEAFF | TGTGCCAGCAGCCTCTTACAGGGGAACACTGAAGCTTTCTTT
TRBD2 | TRBJ2-3 | TRBV9 | - | CASSVGGRGADTQYF | TGTGCCAGCAGCGTAGGCGGGAGGGGCGCAGATACGCAGTATTTT
- | TRBJ2-3 | TRBV12-5 | - | CASASQEGLDTQYF | TGTGCTAGTGCCTCCCAGGAGGGCCTAGATACGCAGTATTTT
TRBD1 | TRBJ2-2 | TRBV5-1 | - | CASSPGTANTGELFF | TGCGCCAGCAGCCCCGGGACAGCGAACACCGGGGAGCTGTTTTTT
TRBD1 | TRBJ1-2 | TRBV27 | - | CASSTRDSLYGYTF | TGTGCCAGCAGTACCCGGGACAGTCTCTATGGCTACACCTTC
TRBD1 | TRBJ2-3 | TRBV19 | - | CASSRDRKKDTQYF | TGTGCCAGTAGTCGGGACAGAAAAAAAGATACGCAGTATTTT
- | TRBJ2-3 | TRBV18 | - | CASSVGQRTDTQYF | TGTGCCAGCTCAGTTGGACAGCGCACAGATACGCAGTATTTT
- | TRBJ2-7 | TRBV11-3 | - | CASRGAGDEQYF | TGTGCCAGCCGTGGCGCCGGGGACGAGCAGTACTTC
TRBD1 | TRBJ2-7 | TRBV11-2 | - | CASSSEGTVTNF | TGTGCCAGCAGCTCAGAGGGGACAGTTACTAACTTC
- | TRBJ1-1 | TRBV5-1 | - | CASSLGGVQSIEAFF | TGCGCCAGCAGCTTGGGGGGAGTACAGAGTATCGAAGCTTTCTTT
TRBD1 | TRBJ1-1 | TRBV7-6 | - | CASSLWQGVNTEAFF | TGTGCCAGCAGCTTATGGCAGGGGGTGAACACTGAAGCTTTCTTT
- | TRBJ1-5 | TRBV19 | - | CASSLGLPLNQPQHF | TGTGCCAGTAGTCTGGGACTTCCCCTAAATCAGCCCCAGCATTTT
- | TRBJ2-1 | TRBV2 | - | CASSQSYNEQFF | TGTGCCAGCAGTCAGAGCTACAATGAGCAGTTCTTC
TRBD1 | TRBJ1-2 | TRBV15 | - | CATTMDRGAHYGYTF | TGTGCCACCACCATGGACAGGGGCGCCCACTATGGCTACACCTTC
- | TRBJ2-7 | TRBV7-7 | - | CASSQDLHSYEQYF | TGTGCTAGCAGCCAGGACTTACACAGCTACGAGCAGTACTTC
- | TRBJ2-5 | TRBV10-1 | - | CASSEGGRETQYF | TGCGCCAGCAGTGAGGGAGGGCGCGAGACCCAGTACTTC